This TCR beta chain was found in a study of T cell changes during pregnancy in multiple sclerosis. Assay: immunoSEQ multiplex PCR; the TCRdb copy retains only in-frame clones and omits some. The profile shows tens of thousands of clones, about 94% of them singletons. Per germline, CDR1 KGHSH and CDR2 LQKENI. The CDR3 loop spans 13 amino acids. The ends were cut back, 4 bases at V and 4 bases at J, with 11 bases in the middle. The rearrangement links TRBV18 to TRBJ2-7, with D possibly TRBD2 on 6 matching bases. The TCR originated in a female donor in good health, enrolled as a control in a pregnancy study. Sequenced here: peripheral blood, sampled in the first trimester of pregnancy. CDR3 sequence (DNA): TGTGCCAGCTCACTCTCACGGGAGTACGAGCAGTACTTC. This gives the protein CASSLSREYEQYF.